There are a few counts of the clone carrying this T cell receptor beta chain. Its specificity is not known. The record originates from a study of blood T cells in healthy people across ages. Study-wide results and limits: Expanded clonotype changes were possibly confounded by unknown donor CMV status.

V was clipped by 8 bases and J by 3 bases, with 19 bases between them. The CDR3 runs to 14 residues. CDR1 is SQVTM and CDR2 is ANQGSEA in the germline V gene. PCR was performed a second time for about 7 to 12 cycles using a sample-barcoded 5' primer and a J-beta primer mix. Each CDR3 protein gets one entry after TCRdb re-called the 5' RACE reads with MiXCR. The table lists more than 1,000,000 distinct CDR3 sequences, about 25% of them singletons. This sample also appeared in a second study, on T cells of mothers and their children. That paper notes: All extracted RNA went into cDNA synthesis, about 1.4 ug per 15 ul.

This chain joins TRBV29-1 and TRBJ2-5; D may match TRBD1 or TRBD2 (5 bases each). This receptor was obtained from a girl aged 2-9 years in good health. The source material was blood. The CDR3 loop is CSLGLHGAEETQYF. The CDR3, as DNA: TGCAGCCTTGGACTCCACGGGGCCGAAGAGACCCAGTACTTC.